This TCR beta chain is from a study of T cell responses to AZD1222 COVID-19 vaccine. Whole-study results and caveats: Reportedly, nearly half of unique spike TCRs recognized epitopes outside B.1.351/B.1.1.7 mutations.

Germline-derived CDR1 and CDR2 are LNHDA and SQIVND (reference sequence). The V end was cut by 4 bases, the J end by 5 bases, with 17 bases between. The CDR3 is made up of 15 amino acids. With respect to this clone: Its antigen is not identified.

Sequencing used immunoSEQ multiplex PCR; TCRdb keeps in-frame clones, though not all of them. The sample yields some 170,000 clones, over 80% seen once. The origin of this receptor is an adult who received the MenACWY meningococcal vaccine as a control. The chain uses TRBV19 and TRBJ1-1; D is ambiguous. Material: peripheral blood, obtained 28 days after the second dose of the MenACWY control vaccine. The CDR3 DNA reads TGTGCCAGTAGTACCCCGCCCTCCGGGAGTACTGAAGCTTTCTTT. This codes for CASSTPPSGSTEAFF.